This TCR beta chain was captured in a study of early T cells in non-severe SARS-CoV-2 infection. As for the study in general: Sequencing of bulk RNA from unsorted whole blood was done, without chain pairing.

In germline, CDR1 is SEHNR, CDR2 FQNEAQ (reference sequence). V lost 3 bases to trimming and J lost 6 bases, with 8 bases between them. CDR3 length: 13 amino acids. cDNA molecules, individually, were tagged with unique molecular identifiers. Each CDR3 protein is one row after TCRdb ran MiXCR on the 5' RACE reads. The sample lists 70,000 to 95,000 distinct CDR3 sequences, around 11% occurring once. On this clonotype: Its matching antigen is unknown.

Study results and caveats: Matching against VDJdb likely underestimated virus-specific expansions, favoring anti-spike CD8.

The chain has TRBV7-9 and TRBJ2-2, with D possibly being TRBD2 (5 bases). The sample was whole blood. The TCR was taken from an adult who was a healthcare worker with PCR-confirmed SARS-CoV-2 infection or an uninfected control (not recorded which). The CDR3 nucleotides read TGTGCCAGCAGCTTCAGCGGTGCCGGGGAGCTGTTTTTT. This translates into CASSFSGAGELFF.